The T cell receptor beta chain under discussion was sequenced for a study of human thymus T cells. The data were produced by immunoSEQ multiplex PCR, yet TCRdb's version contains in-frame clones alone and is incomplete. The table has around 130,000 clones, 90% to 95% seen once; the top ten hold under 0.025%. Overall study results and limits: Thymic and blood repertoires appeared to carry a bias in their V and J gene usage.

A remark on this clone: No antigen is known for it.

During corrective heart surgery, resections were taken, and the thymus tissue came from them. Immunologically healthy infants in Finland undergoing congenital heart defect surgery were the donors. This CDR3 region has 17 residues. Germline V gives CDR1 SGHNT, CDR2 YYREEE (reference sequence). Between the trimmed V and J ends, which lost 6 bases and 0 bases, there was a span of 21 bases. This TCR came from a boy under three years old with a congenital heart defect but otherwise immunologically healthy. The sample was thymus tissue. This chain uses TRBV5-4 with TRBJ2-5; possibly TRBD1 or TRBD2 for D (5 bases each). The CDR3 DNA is TGTGCCAGCACGCGAAACGGGGCTAGATCGTACCAAGAGACCCAGTACTTC. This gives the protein CASTRNGARSYQETQYF.